These T cell receptor beta chains were read from a single sample in a study of early T cells in non-severe SARS-CoV-2 infection. MiXCR was run by TCRdb on the 5' RACE reads, yielding one entry per CDR3 protein. The data contain approximately 85,000 distinct CDR3 sequences, roughly 12% of them singletons. Specimen: whole blood. Every receptor here comes from an adult who was a healthcare worker with PCR-confirmed SARS-CoV-2 infection or an uninfected control (not recorded which). CDR3s include the opening cysteine and the closing phenylalanine or tryptophan. A D gene is named only where the DNA matches it firmly. Clone size is shown for a subset of rows, as once, few, many or a class of expanded clone.

V gene	D gene	CDR3 length	clone size	J gene	CDR3 DNA	CDR3 protein
TRBV6-5	-	13	many	TRBJ2-2	TGTGCCAGCGCGGGCCCGGTTGCCGGGGAGCTGTTTTTT	CASAGPVAGELFF
TRBV5-4	TRBD2	16	-	TRBJ2-5	TGTGCCAGCAGCAGTACCGTAGCGGGAGGGGTGGAGACCCAGTACTTC	CASSSTVAGGVETQYF
TRBV4-3	-	14	few	TRBJ1-6	TGCGCCAGCAGCCAAGATCCCACTACAATCACCCTCCACTTT	CASSQDPTTITLHF
TRBV7-3	TRBD1	15	-	TRBJ2-7	TGTGCCAGCAGCTTATACGGGACAGCGTCCTACGAGCAGTACTTC	CASSLYGTASYEQYF
TRBV20-1	TRBD1	14	many	TRBJ2-7	TGCAGTGCTAGTCGGGGGACAGGGGGATACGAGCAGTACTTC	CSASRGTGGYEQYF
TRBV7-3	TRBD2	19	few	TRBJ2-1	TGTGCCAGCAGCTTAAACCCCCGGGGGAGGGATTGGGTTTACAATGAGCAGTTCTTC	CASSLNPRGRDWVYNEQFF
TRBV7-2	-	13	many	TRBJ2-7	TGTGCCAGCAGCTTAATAAGCGGGTACGAGCAGTACTTC	CASSLISGYEQYF
TRBV6-4	TRBD2	15	many	TRBJ2-1	TGTGCCAGCAGTGTGGTAGCGGGAGGGTTTGGTGAGCAGTTCTTC	CASSVVAGGFGEQFF
TRBV7-9	-	15	many	TRBJ1-1	TGTGCCAGCAGCTTATGGGAGGGCGGAGACACTGAAGCTTTCTTT	CASSLWEGGDTEAFF
TRBV7-9	-	14	few	TRBJ2-5	TGTGCCAGCAGCCGCCGACTGGTCCAAGAGACCCAGTACTTC	CASSRRLVQETQYF
TRBV7-6	TRBD2	16	-	TRBJ2-3	TGTGCCAGCAGCTACACGACTAGCGGGACCACAGATACGCAGTATTTT	CASSYTTSGTTDTQYF
TRBV29-1	-	12	-	TRBJ1-1	TGCAGCGTTGTAGGACCGGGAACTGAAGCTTTCTTT	CSVVGPGTEAFF
TRBV5-1	-	17	-	TRBJ1-3	TGCGCCAGCAGCTCAGGGACGGGTCCGGGTGAGGGAAACACCATATATTTT	CASSSGTGPGEGNTIYF
TRBV28	-	14	-	TRBJ1-5	TGTGCCAGCAGTTTGCTGGACGGCAATCAGCCCCAGCATTTT	CASSLLDGNQPQHF
TRBV6-2/TRBV6-3	-	12	-	TRBJ2-7	TGTGCCAGCAACCCACACCCGGGGGAGCAGTACTTC	CASNPHPGEQYF
TRBV10-3	TRBD1	12	few	TRBJ1-2	TGTGCCACCCGGGACAGTCTCGCCGAGGGGGTCTTC	CATRDSLAEGVF
TRBV4-3	-	17	many	TRBJ2-3	TGCGCCAGCAGCCAAGATATATCGGACTGGGGCACAGATACGCAGTATTTT	CASSQDISDWGTDTQYF
TRBV12-3/TRBV12-4	TRBD1	15	few	TRBJ1-6	TGTGCCAGCAGCCTCGGACAGGGGTGGAATTCACCCCTCCACTTT	CASSLGQGWNSPLHF
TRBV6-6	-	14	-	TRBJ1-1	TGTGCCAGCAGTTACTCCCGGGATACGACTGAAGCTTTCTTT	CASSYSRDTTEAFF
TRBV9	-	16	-	TRBJ2-2	TGTGCCAGCAGCGTATTGGTGGGATTAACAACCGGGGAGCTGTTTTTT	CASSVLVGLTTGELFF
TRBV15	-	14	many	TRBJ2-7	TGTGCCACCAGCAGAGCCGGGTATTCCTACGAGCAGTACTTC	CATSRAGYSYEQYF
TRBV12-3/TRBV12-4	-	10	many	TRBJ1-2	TGTGCCAGCAGTTGCGTCGGCTACACCTTC	CASSCVGYTF
TRBV11-2	TRBD2	16	many	TRBJ2-1	TGTGCCAGCAGCTTAGTCTGGGTGGGAGAGACGGGAGGGCAGTTCTTC	CASSLVWVGETGGQFF
TRBV9	-	14	few	TRBJ2-1	TGTGCCAGCAGCGTAAGTAGCGGCTACAATGAGCAGTTCTTC	CASSVSSGYNEQFF
TRBV12-3/TRBV12-4	-	15	-	TRBJ1-3	TGTGCCAGCTTCCTCAGGGGTGGTGGTGGAAACACCATATATTTT	CASFLRGGGGNTIYF
TRBV7-9	-	15	-	TRBJ2-7	TGTGCCAGCAGCTTAGGAACCGGGAACCTCTACGAGCAGTACTTC	CASSLGTGNLYEQYF
TRBV2	TRBD1	12	many	TRBJ2-5	TGTGCCAGCAGTGGGACAGGAGAGACCCAGTACTTC	CASSGTGETQYF
TRBV29-1	-	14	few	TRBJ2-3	TGCAGCGGGGAGACTCCACTTAGCACAGATACGCAGTATTTT	CSGETPLSTDTQYF
TRBV12-3/TRBV12-4	TRBD2	14	-	TRBJ2-7	TGTGCCAGCAGTCCAAGGGGCGGGAGAGGCGAGCAGTACTTC	CASSPRGGRGEQYF
TRBV6-2/TRBV6-3	-	14	-	TRBJ2-5	TGTGCCAGCAGTACCCATAGCGGCCAAGAGACCCAGTACTTC	CASSTHSGQETQYF
TRBV5-4	-	13	few	TRBJ2-3	TGTGCCAGCAGCTTGAGAGCTTCAGATACGCAGTATTTT	CASSLRASDTQYF
TRBV10-1	-	14	few	TRBJ2-7	TGCGCCAGCAGTGATGGGGGCGCAGCCACCGAGCAGTACTTC	CASSDGGAATEQYF
TRBV7-2	-	16	few	TRBJ2-7	TGTGCCAGCAGCTTAGGTGGGCTGGACCCAAAATACGAGCAGTACTTC	CASSLGGLDPKYEQYF